This T cell receptor (beta chain) was sequenced in a study of blood T cell repertoires in COVID-19. About the research overall: T cells, B-cell-depleted T cells, or PBMCs provided the cDNA or gDNA that served as material.

In the authors' workflow: Reference gene primer amplification gave estimated nucleated cell counts. Profiled with immunoSEQ multiplex PCR; TCRdb holds only in-frame clones, not every one. That table is the source of V, J and clone size, and D and trimming were worked out from the DNA. The profile shows about 70,000 clones, 70% to 85% of them singletons. Only a few counts were recorded for this clone. The receptor was isolated from a woman aged 70-85 years with acute or convalescent COVID-19. Material for sequencing was peripheral blood.

CDR3 bases: TGTGCCAGCAGCCCCTCTGGGCTAGCGGGAGGAACCTACAATGAGCAGTTCTTC. It encodes CASSPSGLAGGTYNEQFF. The V and J genes are TRBV14 and TRBJ2-1, with 11 bases matching TRBD2. Germline loops: CDR1 SGHDN, CDR2 FVKESK. The CDR3 has 18 residues. V was clipped by 4 bases and J by 2 bases; unmatched bases: 10. Variable domain in full (rest from reference TRBV14 and TRBJ2-1): EAGVTQFPSHSVIEKGQTVTLRCDPISGHDNLYWYRRVMGKEIKFLLHFVKESKQDESGMPNNRFLAERTGGTYSTLKVQPAELEDSGVYFCASSPSGLAGGTYNEQFFGPGTRLTVL.